What follows describes a single TCR beta chain. Its specificity is unknown. The data derive from a study of T cell responses to AZD1222 COVID-19 vaccine. Study findings and constraints: Spike-specific TCRs gained breadth and depth after people received two AZD1222 doses. Sampling that yielded the repertoires occurred only after the peak T cell response. At baseline, seropositivity was found in only a handful of AZD1222 recipients. Unmutated variant regions reportedly attract nearly half of all spike-specific TCRs.

Libraries were prepared by immunoSEQ multiplex PCR; TCRdb keeps only in-frame clonotypes and omits some of them. There are 130,000 to 150,000 clones in the sample; 70% to 90% occur only once, and approximately 5% lies in the top ten. Trimming cost V 4 bases and J 10 bases, with 13 bases left between them. The CDR3 length is 12 residues. Germline assignment: CDR1 LGHDT and CDR2 YNNKEL (reference sequence). The sequencing here drew on peripheral blood, taken 28 days after the second AZD1222 dose. The receptor was isolated from an adult who received the AZD1222 COVID-19 vaccine. The chain recombines TRBV3-1 (or the pseudogene TRBV3-2) with TRBJ2-5; D gene unclear. The CDR3 sequence: CASSPPMGNQYF. The DNA for the CDR3 is TGTGCCAGCAGCCCCCCGATGGGGAACCAGTACTTC.